The 22 T cell receptor beta chains below were found in one sample sequenced in a study of blood T cell repertoires in COVID-19 (dated by TCRdb to 2019 to 2021). Library prep was done by the immunoSEQ multiplex PCR assay. In TCRdb, the immuneACCESS table is reduced to in-frame sequences with V and J assigned. These tables do not hold every clone; where another copy was compared, an unresolved V gene accounts for under half, and the others remain unexplained. The sample table contains 300,000 to 400,000 clones; only one count was recorded for around 91% of them. The biggest ten clones account for roughly 3.4% of the sample. The sample was peripheral blood. The source is a woman aged 18-30 years who had recovered from COVID-19.

This clone showed up just once. The CDR3 sequence: CASGTSPQGGKAFF. The CDR3 DNA reads as TGTGCCAGCGGAACCTCCCCTCAGGGCGGGAAAGCTTTCTTT. The chain uses TRBV5-5 and TRBJ1-1, with a weak D call TRBD1 (5 bases). CDR3 length equals 14 residues. Germline V CDR1 and CDR2: SGHKS, YYEKEE (reference sequence). Between the trimmed V and J ends, which lost 7 bases and 9 bases, there was a span of 22 bases.

The chain carries TRBV11-3 and TRBJ1-4, with 9 nucleotides matching TRBD1. Germline CDR1 SGHNT, CDR2 YENEEA. The CDR3 sequence is 16 residues long. V dropped 3 bases and J dropped 8; count of bases not matched to a gene: 10. CDR3 amino acids: CASSFGPTGGFEKLFF. The DNA of the CDR3 is TGTGCCAGCAGCTTCGGACCGACAGGGGGGTTCGAAAAACTGTTTTTT.

The V call is TRBV24-1, the J call TRBJ1-6; 8 nucleotides line up with TRBD1. Per germline, CDR1 KGHDR and CDR2 SFDVKD. The length of the CDR3 is 19 residues. Trimming removed 5 bases from V and 7 bases from J; junction bases left unmatched: 18. CDR3 sequence: CATSAVSVIDRTGNSPLHF. CDR3 in DNA: TGTGCCACCAGTGCCGTTTCCGTGATAGATCGGACAGGGAATTCACCCCTCCACTTT.

In this sample, this clone turned up once. CDR3 amino acids: CASSLDGGARRNEQFF. The CDR3 coding sequence is TGCGCCAGCAGCTTGGACGGGGGGGCTCGGAGGAATGAGCAGTTCTTC. V gene TRBV5-1 combines with J gene TRBJ2-1; 8 bases match TRBD2. The junction had 9 bases not matched to a gene; V was cut back by 0 bases and J by 7 bases. CDR3 length: 16 amino acids. Germline V lookup: CDR1 SGHRS, CDR2 YFSETQ.

The rearrangement uses TRBV19 and TRBJ2-7; 11 bases line up with TRBD1. Per germline, CDR1 LNHDA and CDR2 SQIVND (reference sequence). The CDR3 contains 18 residues. J lost 1 base, V lost 3 bases, and 11 bases had no gene match. The chain's CDR3 is CASSIFRTGGVWSYEQYV. CDR3 nucleotide sequence: TGTGCCAGTAGTATTTTCCGGACAGGGGGCGTTTGGTCCTACGAGCAGTACGTC.

The rearrangement links TRBV13 to TRBJ1-1; D gene ambiguous. CDR3 length: 17 amino acids. The V end lost 0 bases, the J end lost 0 bases, and 14 bases lay between the germline ends. Germline assignment: CDR1 PRHDT and CDR2 FYEKMQ (reference sequence). As DNA, the CDR3 is TGTGCCAGCAGCTTAGGACCGAATTCAGTGATGAACACTGAAGCTTTCTTT. It encodes CASSLGPNSVMNTEAFF.

This rearrangement joins TRBV27 to TRBJ2-7, with 8 bases matching TRBD2. The germline V gene encodes CDR1 MNHEY and CDR2 SMNVEV (reference sequence). The CDR3 is 13 amino acids. Losses at the gene ends were 0 bases for V and 6 bases for J; bases not matched to a gene: 1. CDR3 sequence: CASSLSAGGEQYV. CDR3 in DNA: TGTGCCAGCAGTTTATCTGCGGGGGGCGAGCAGTACGTC.

This rearrangement joins TRBV30 to TRBJ1-1, with 10 bases fitting TRBD1. The V gene end was trimmed by 4 bases and the J gene end by 5 bases; junction bases not matched to a gene: 1. This CDR3 is built from 12 residues. Germline assignment: CDR1 GTSNPN and CDR2 SVGIG (reference sequence). Here the CDR3 reads CAWTGQGTEAFF. The CDR3 DNA is TGTGCCTGGACGGGACAGGGGACTGAAGCTTTCTTT.

V usage is TRBV5-1 and J usage is TRBJ2-7; D ambiguous. CDR1 is SGHRS, CDR2 YFSETQ, per germline. This CDR3 has 14 amino acids. The V end was cut by 1 base, the J end by 3 bases, with 11 bases between. CDR3 DNA sequence: TGCGCCAGCAGCTTGTCGGGTTCGCACTACGAGCAGTACGTC. It codes for CASSLSGSHYEQYV.

The rearrangement joins TRBV5-3 to TRBJ2-7; 9 nucleotides align to TRBD1. TRBV5-3 carries the ORF label, with uncertain function. Germline trimming cut 4 bases from V and 4 bases from J; bases unmatched to any gene: 15. This CDR3 spans 17 amino acids. The CDR3 protein is CARSQTRQGGVIYEQYV. CDR3 sequence (DNA): TGTGCCAGAAGCCAAACCCGACAGGGGGGGGTAATATACGAGCAGTACGTC.

The rearrangement uses TRBV4-3 and TRBJ2-2; TRBD1 matches 7 bases. J was trimmed by 3 bases and V by 4 bases; bases with no gene match: 8. Germline V gene lookup returns CDR1 LGHNA and CDR2 YSLEER. The CDR3 contains 16 residues. The CDR3 is CASSPTGAFDTGELFF. CDR3 nucleotides: TGCGCCAGCAGCCCTACAGGGGCATTCGACACCGGGGAGCTGTTTTTT.

The count of this clone is one. V is TRBV30 and J is TRBJ2-3; 7 bases are a match to TRBD1. Germline V gene data show CDR1 as GTSNPN and CDR2 as SVGIG (reference sequence). This CDR3 contains 15 residues. V was clipped by 2 bases and J by 4 bases; unmatched bases: 9. CDR3 in DNA: TGTGCCTGGAGTATGACAGGGATGTTTCCAGATACGCAGTATTTT. Residues: CAWSMTGMFPDTQYF.

The CDR3 DNA reads as TGTGCCATCAGCAGCGCCGGGGAGCTGTTTTTT. This encodes CAISSAGELFF. The chain uses TRBV10-3 and TRBJ2-2; no clear D. This CDR3 comprises 11 residues. V lost 6 bases to trimming and J lost 6 bases, with 5 bases between them. The germline gives CDR1 ENHRY, CDR2 SYGVKD.

V usage is TRBV29-1 and J usage is TRBJ2-2, with D perhaps matching TRBD2 (5 bases). Germline V CDR1 and CDR2: SQVTM, ANQGSEA. This CDR3 region has 13 residues. V shed 4 bases and J shed 6 bases, with 12 bases lying between them. The CDR3 region is CSVVRGRSGELFF. DNA of the CDR3: TGCAGCGTTGTTCGGGGAAGATCCGGGGAGCTGTTTTTT.

This clone turned up a few times. V and J are TRBV5-1 and TRBJ2-7; 8 bases align to TRBD2. This CDR3 region has 14 residues. Germline loops: CDR1 SGHRS, CDR2 YFSETQ. V trimming: 1 base; J trimming: 2 bases; junction bases outside the gene matches: 2. CDR3 sequence reads: CASSLKAGAYEQYV. CDR3 in DNA: TGCGCCAGCAGCTTGAAAGCGGGAGCCTACGAGCAGTACGTC.

The rearrangement links TRBV18 to TRBJ2-1; weak D call: TRBD2 (5 bases). The length of the CDR3 is 14 residues. Germline values: CDR1 KGHSH, CDR2 LQKENI. Trimming shortened V by 6 bases and J by 12 bases, and 21 bases separated the two germline ends. Here the CDR3 reads CASSRAGPAVGQFF. The CDR3 DNA reads TGTGCCAGCTCCCGCGCCGGGCCAGCGGTGGGGCAGTTCTTC.

This rearrangement joins TRBV24-1 to TRBJ2-5, with D perhaps matching TRBD2 (6 bases). Germline CDR1 is KGHDR and CDR2 is SFDVKD. This CDR3 spans 15 amino acids. Between the trimmed V and J ends, which lost 4 bases and 1 base, there was a span of 12 bases. The CDR3 reads CATSDPSSAQETQYF. CDR3 DNA: TGTGCCACCAGTGACCCCTCTAGCGCCCAAGAGACCCAGTACTTC.

This chain joins TRBV6-2 or TRBV6-3 and TRBJ1-1; D is uncertain. Deletions cut 6 bases from V and 5 bases from J, with 10 bases between. CDR1 and CDR2 from the germline V gene are MNHEY and SVGEGT. The CDR3 runs to 12 residues. The DNA of the CDR3 is TGTGCCAGCAGCCAGAGGTGGACTGAAGCTTTCTTT. It yields the protein CASSQRWTEAFF.

This chain joins TRBV12-3 or TRBV12-4 and TRBJ2-2; D unclear. The germline V and J ends were trimmed by 1 base and 9 bases, with 6 bases remaining between them. This CDR3 is built from 12 residues. This CDR3 reads CASSLVIRELFF. CDR3 DNA sequence: TGTGCCAGCAGTTTAGTTATTCGGGAGCTGTTTTTT.

V gene TRBV6-2 or TRBV6-3 combines with J gene TRBJ2-3; perhaps TRBD2 as D (6 bases). Germline CDR1 MNHEY, CDR2 SVGEGT. V was pared by 0 bases and J by 0 bases, with 7 bases between. The CDR3 sequence is 15 residues long. The CDR3, as DNA: TGTGCCAGCAGTTACTCGCGGGATAGCACAGATACGCAGTATTTT. Translated, it gives CASSYSRDSTDTQYF.

The chain employs TRBV5-1 and TRBJ2-3; tentative D call: TRBD2 (6 bases). Trimming stripped 2 bases from V and 3 bases from J, with 13 bases between. Germline V CDR1 and CDR2: SGHRS, YFSETQ. The CDR3 is 15 amino acids. The CDR3 here is CASSFAGGGTDTQYF. CDR3 nucleotide sequence: TGCGCCAGCAGCTTCGCCGGGGGAGGAACAGATACGCAGTATTTT.

This chain connects TRBV20-1 to TRBJ2-1, with D possibly TRBD2 on 6 matching bases. The length of the CDR3 is 11 residues. From germline, CDR1 is DFQATT and CDR2 SNEGSKA (reference sequence). V was clipped by 6 bases and J by 6 bases, with 9 bases between them. CDR3 region: CSAGGINEQFF. The CDR3 nucleotides are TGCAGTGCAGGAGGGATCAATGAGCAGTTCTTC.